This T cell receptor beta chain appears in the sequencing data of a study of CD8+ T cells in alopecia areata. Trimming took 4 bases from V and 6 from J; bases not matched to a gene: 10. The CDR3 extends over 14 amino acids. Germline V gives CDR1 SGHDT, CDR2 YYEEEE. This clone showed up just a few times. Reverse transcribed after extraction, RNA yielded cDNA as the sequencing template. TCRdb's table, derived via immunoSEQ multiplex PCR, lists solely in-frame clones and lacks some. Among 200,000 to 250,000 clones listed, approximately 65% were seen once. The treatment: oral pan-JAK inhibitor, 5-10 mg twice daily. The investigators collected lesional scalp punch biopsies and peripheral blood from alopecia areata patients.

This specimen was CD4+ T cells sorted from blood, taken at week 44, from a patient treated with tofacitinib. This sequence originates from a human donor with alopecia areata. This chain uses TRBV5-6 with TRBJ2-7; 7 nucleotides match TRBD1. The CDR3: CASSRAGGNSEQYF. DNA for the CDR3: TGTGCCAGCAGCCGGGCAGGGGGTAATAGCGAGCAGTACTTC. Full variable domain (missing parts from reference TRBV5-6 and TRBJ2-7): DAGVTQSPTHLIKTRGQQVTLRCSPKSGHDTVSWYQQALGQGPQFIFQYYEEEERQRGNFPDRFSGHQFPNYSSELNVNALLLGDSALYLCASSRAGGNSEQYFGPGTRLTVT.